Each of the 5 T cell receptor beta chains below was sequenced from the same sample in a study of blood T cell repertoires in COVID-19. TCRdb's table, derived via immunoSEQ multiplex PCR, lists solely in-frame clones and lacks some. The table lists around 190,000 clones, approximately 78% of them singletons. Source material: PBMCs or T cells enriched from blood (not recorded which). Source of these receptors: a man in his forties who had recovered from COVID-19.

V gene TRBV27 combines with J gene TRBJ1-2, with 8 bases fitting TRBD1. V shed 4 bases and J 1 base; nucleotides not matched to a gene: 8. Per germline, CDR1 MNHEY and CDR2 SMNVEV (reference sequence). This CDR3 comprises 16 residues. The CDR3 bases are TGTGCCAGCAGTTCGGGAGGACAGGGACTTAACTATGGCTACACCTTC. Translated: CASSSGGQGLNYGYTF.

The genes are TRBV29-1 and TRBJ1-1; TRBD1 matches at 8 bases. V lost 4 bases and J lost 6; bases outside the gene matches: 7. This CDR3 region has 13 residues. The germline V gene has CDR1 SQVTM and CDR2 ANQGSEA. Here the CDR3 reads CSVVSGGAAEAFF. The CDR3, as DNA: TGCAGCGTTGTATCAGGGGGCGCGGCTGAAGCTTTCTTT.

The chain combines TRBV5-1 with TRBJ2-1; D remains unclear. The CDR3 has 14 residues. Looked up from germline, CDR1 is SGHRS and CDR2 is YFSETQ. The V end was cut by 0 bases, the J end by 5 bases, with 9 bases between. The CDR3 coding sequence is TGCGCCAGCAGCTTGGTTCAGGTAGACAATGAGCAGTTCTTC. Its translation: CASSLVQVDNEQFF.

The chain has TRBV29-1 and TRBJ1-5; 7 bases fit TRBD1. Germline V gene data show CDR1 as SQVTM and CDR2 as ANQGSEA. This CDR3 contains 14 residues. Trimming took 7 bases from V and 0 from J; bases not matched to a gene: 6. CDR3 residues: CSGLGQYSNQPQHF. For the CDR3, the DNA is TGCAGCGGGCTGGGACAGTATAGCAATCAGCCCCAGCATTTT.

The V call is TRBV6-5, the J call TRBJ2-7; TRBD2 matches 8 bases. Trimming cost V 5 bases and J 7 bases; bases outside gene matches: 13. Per the germline V gene, CDR1 is MNHEY and CDR2 is SVGAGI. The length of the CDR3 is 15 residues. The CDR3 bases are TGTGCCAGCAGTCCGGGGGGGAGGTTCACTACGGAGCAGTACTTC. It encodes CASSPGGRFTTEQYF.